This T cell receptor (beta chain) was captured in a study of shared clonotypes between healthy human individuals. Study-level points and caveats: Blood was the sole source, and tissue repertoires probably differ.

As concerns this clone: Its antigen is not known.

Unmatched junction bases numbered 8, after V lost 4 bases and J lost 0 bases. This CDR3 is 16 amino acids long. Germline assignment: CDR1 LGHNA and CDR2 YNFKEQ. Sequencing was performed with immunoSEQ multiplex PCR; in TCRdb, only in-frame clones are kept and a portion is missing. The sample shows some 2,400,000 clones, 90% to 97% of them seen only once. This clonotype originated in a man aged 18 to 30 in good health. This chain links TRBV4-2 with TRBJ2-5; 7 bases are a match to TRBD1. Source material: naive CD4+ T cells sorted from blood. Subset: CD45RA+ positively selected. The CDR3 protein is CASSPTTGKYQETQYF. The CDR3 region has the DNA TGTGCCAGCAGCCCCACGACAGGGAAGTACCAAGAGACCCAGTACTTC.